The 22 T cell receptor beta chains below all came from one sample that was sequenced in a study of blood T cells in healthy people across ages (dated by TCRdb to 2013 to 2016). Receptor libraries were prepared by 5' RACE. Sequencing was performed on an Illumina HiSeq 2500. A second PCR of about 6 to 11 cycles was run with a J-beta primer mix and a sample-barcoded 5' primer. Using fastp trimming at Q25 and MiXCR clonotype assembly, TCRdb reanalyzed the public sequencing data and kept in-frame beta chains. A single entry per CDR3 protein holds the most common genes and DNA from its merged rows. The sample table contains over a million distinct CDR3 sequences; only one count was recorded for around two fifths of them. The ten biggest clones cover 7.9% of the sample. The material sequenced was blood. The receptors come from a woman between 18 and 29 years old in good health.

In this sample, this clonotype turned up a few times. The genes are TRBV20-1 and TRBJ1-2; TRBD1 matches 7 bases. This CDR3 region has 15 residues. In germline, CDR1 is DFQATT, CDR2 SNEGSKA (reference sequence). The trim removed 1 base at V and 0 bases at J, leaving 5 bases unmatched. DNA for the CDR3: TGCAGTGCTAGAGCGACAGGGCTTCCTAACTATGGCTACACCTTC. It encodes CSARATGLPNYGYTF.

V usage is TRBV12-3 or TRBV12-4 and J usage is TRBJ1-4; D gene unclear. Trimming shortened V by 3 bases and J by 15 bases, and 14 bases separated the two germline ends. This CDR3 has 12 residues. The CDR3 bases are TGTGCCAGCAGTTTCGAGAGGGCCCTAGTGTTTTTT. It specifies CASSFERALVFF.

The chain links TRBV4-1 to TRBJ1-1, with a possible D match to TRBD1 (6 bases). Germline V gene sequence: CDR1 MGHRA, CDR2 YSYEKL. The V and J ends lost 4 bases and 4 bases respectively, with 19 bases between them. The CDR3 loop spans 16 amino acids. The CDR3 sequence is CASSPAGGRQRTEAFF. In nucleotides, the CDR3 is TGCGCCAGCAGCCCTGCCGGGGGCCGCCAGCGCACTGAAGCTTTCTTT.

The rearrangement uses TRBV5-4 and TRBJ2-1, with 8 bases lining up with TRBD1. The CDR3 extends over 15 amino acids. V lost 2 bases, J lost 5 bases, and 6 bases stayed unmatched. Germline V gene lookup returns CDR1 SGHNT and CDR2 YYREEE (reference sequence). The CDR3 nucleotides read TGTGCCAGCAGCTTCCGGGACAGGCTCAACAATGAGCAGTTCTTC. Translation gives CASSFRDRLNNEQFF.

The chain employs TRBV18 and TRBJ1-6, with D possibly being TRBD1 (6 bases). CDR3 length: 16 amino acids. The V and J ends lost 3 bases and 7 bases respectively, with 16 bases between them. Looked up from germline, CDR1 is KGHSH and CDR2 is LQKENI. CDR3 in amino acids: CASSPLGGLQNSPLHF. For the CDR3, the DNA is TGTGCCAGCTCACCGCTGGGGGGGCTTCAAAATTCACCCCTCCACTTT.

The rearrangement joins TRBV7-2 to TRBJ2-7; no definite D call. Between the trimmed V and J ends, which lost 3 bases and 3 bases, there was a span of 6 bases. The CDR3 runs 12 residues. CDR1 and CDR2 from the germline V gene are SGHTA and FQGNSA. CDR3 region: CASSFRNYEQYF. The DNA for the CDR3 is TGTGCCAGCAGCTTTCGGAACTACGAGCAGTACTTC.

The J gene is TRBJ2-1, the V gene TRBV4-1, with D perhaps matching TRBD2 (6 bases). The length of the CDR3 is 13 residues. Trimming cost V 1 base and J 10 bases, with 11 bases left between them. Germline CDR1 and CDR2: MGHRA and YSYEKL. CDR3 in amino acids: CASSQVGGDEQFF. CDR3 bases: TGCGCCAGCAGCCAAGTCGGGGGAGACGAGCAGTTCTTC.

This rearrangement joins TRBV6-6 to TRBJ2-5; 8 nucleotides align to TRBD2. TRBJ2-7 matches the DNA end more closely, so the J call is doubtful. Germline V CDR1 and CDR2: MNHNY, SVGAGI (reference sequence). This CDR3 comprises 13 residues. This CDR3 is CASILAGGYEQYF. The CDR3 DNA reads as TGTGCCAGCATCCTAGCGGGCGGATACGAGCAGTACTTC.

This chain uses TRBV3-1 with TRBJ1-2; D remains unclear. The CDR3 is 14 amino acids. The germline CDR1 and CDR2 sequences are LGHDT and YNNKEL (reference sequence). The V gene lost 0 bases and the J gene lost 4 bases, with 9 bases spanning the gap. The CDR3 sequence: CASSQEGRSYGYTF. The CDR3 DNA follows: TGTGCCAGCAGCCAAGAGGGGAGAAGCTATGGCTACACCTTC.

The rearrangement joins TRBV29-1 to TRBJ2-6, with 7 bases lining up with TRBD2. This CDR3 spans 14 amino acids. After removal of 6 bases from V and 2 bases from J, the junction contained 4 bases not matched to a gene. The germline gives CDR1 SQVTM, CDR2 ANQGSEA. The CDR3 DNA follows: TGCAGCGTCCTGGGGGGGACTGGGGCCAACGTCCTGACTTTC. Translated, it gives CSVLGGTGANVLTF. Drawing the rest from reference TRBV29-1 and TRBJ2-6, the complete variable domain is SAVISQKPSRDICQRGTSLTIQCQVDSQVTMMFWYRQQPGQSLTLIATANQGSEATYESGFVIDKFPISRPNLTFSTLTVSNMSPEDSSIYLCSVLGGTGANVLTFGAGSRLTVL.

This clonotype was counted between two and nine times. V is TRBV7-2 and J is TRBJ2-1, with D tentatively TRBD2 (6 bases). The germline V gene has CDR1 SGHTA and CDR2 FQGNSA. The length of the CDR3 is 17 residues. Trimming pared 1 base from V and 4 bases from J, leaving 17 bases between. CDR3 sequence (DNA): TGTGCCAGCAGCTTAGTGGGGACTTGCGGGTATTACAATGAGCAGTTCTTC. This sequence encodes CASSLVGTCGYYNEQFF.

The chain couples TRBV20-1 to TRBJ2-5, with TRBD2 matching over 14 bases. The DNA end is a closer match to TRBJ2-7, so the J assignment may be wrong. CDR3 length equals 18 residues. Per germline, CDR1 DFQATT and CDR2 SNEGSKA (reference sequence). CDR3 coding DNA: TGCAGTGCTAGAGCGGGCGAGGGGACTAGCGGGAGATTCTACGAGCAGTACTTC. It is translated as CSARAGEGTSGRFYEQYF.

J is TRBJ2-3 and V is TRBV7-2, with TRBD2 as a possible D gene (5 bases). This CDR3 has 18 residues. The germline gives CDR1 SGHTA, CDR2 FQGNSA. Deletions cut 2 bases from V and 0 bases from J, with 18 bases between. The CDR3 DNA reads TGTGCCAGCAGCTTAAGGCAAGGACTGGCCTATAGCACAGATACGCAGTATTTT. Translated: CASSLRQGLAYSTDTQYF.

The V call is TRBV11-2, the J call TRBJ2-7, with D perhaps matching TRBD1 (6 bases). This CDR3 is 15 amino acids long. Per germline, CDR1 SGHAT and CDR2 FQNNGV. V shed 0 bases and J shed 2 bases, with 11 bases lying between them. The CDR3 reads CASSLERGTPYEQYF. The CDR3 DNA reads TGTGCCAGCAGCTTAGAAAGGGGGACCCCCTACGAGCAGTACTTC.

This clonotype has a handful of counts. The CDR3 loop is CASSRPYEQYF. DNA for the CDR3: TGCGCCAGCAGCAGGCCCTACGAGCAGTACTTC. The chain is built from TRBV5-1 and TRBJ2-7; D is uncertain. V shed 4 bases and J shed 2 bases, with 4 bases lying between them. Germline-derived CDR1 and CDR2 are SGHRS and YFSETQ. The CDR3 sequence is 11 residues long. Complete variable domain (other parts from reference TRBV5-1 and TRBJ2-7): KAGVTQTPRYLIKTRGQQVTLSCSPISGHRSVSWYQQTPGQGLQFLFEYFSETQRNKGNFPGRFSGRQFSNSRSEMNVSTLELGDSALYLCASSRPYEQYFGPGTRLTVT.

The chain has TRBV11-2 and TRBJ2-5; TRBD2 agrees at 12 bases. Germline CDR1 and CDR2: SGHAT and FQNNGV. The CDR3 runs 14 residues. V dropped 5 bases and J dropped 11; count of bases not matched to a gene: 9. In nucleotides, the CDR3 is TGTGCCAGCAGCCACCTAGCGGGGGGGAACCAGCAGTACTTC. The encoded protein is CASSHLAGGNQQYF.

The V call is TRBV6-1, the J call TRBJ2-7, with D unresolved. CDR1 is MNHNS, CDR2 SASEGT, per germline. Trimming shortened V by 1 base and J by 0 bases, and 10 bases separated the two germline ends. The CDR3 covers 15 residues. The CDR3 coding sequence is TGTGCCAGCAGTGAAGAACTTTTAAGCTCCTACGAGCAGTACTTC. Translating gives CASSEELLSSYEQYF.

The V and J genes are TRBV6-1 and TRBJ1-5, with D maybe TRBD1 (5 bases). The V end lost 4 bases, the J end lost 3 bases, and 13 bases lay between the germline ends. There are 15 residues in the CDR3. Germline V CDR1 and CDR2: MNHNS, SASEGT. CDR3 region: CASSVGREANQPQHF. As DNA, the CDR3 is TGTGCCAGCAGTGTAGGCAGGGAAGCCAATCAGCCCCAGCATTTT.

The V call is TRBV6-1, the J call TRBJ2-1; 13 positions agree with TRBD2. J lost 8 bases, V lost 7 bases, and 8 bases had no gene match. The CDR3 length is 15 residues. The germline gives CDR1 MNHNS, CDR2 SASEGT. The CDR3 loop reads CASTDGGLAGDEQFF. The CDR3 bases are TGTGCCAGCACCGACGGAGGACTAGCGGGAGATGAGCAGTTCTTC.

The genes are TRBV6-5 and TRBJ2-3; either TRBD1 or TRBD2 may fit D (5 bases each). The CDR3 length is 15 residues. Looked up from germline, CDR1 is MNHEY and CDR2 is SVGAGI. V lost 5 bases and J lost 8, with 20 bases in between. The CDR3 region has the DNA TGTGCCAGCAGTCGTTTGGGGGTAAACCGAGCTACGCAGTATTTT. Its protein product is CASSRLGVNRATQYF.

The chain links TRBV29-1 to TRBJ2-7; 8 bases agree with TRBD1. V shed 0 bases, J shed 0 bases, and the junction held 4 bases outside the gene matches. The CDR3 covers 15 residues. The germline V gene encodes CDR1 SQVTM and CDR2 ANQGSEA. The CDR3 DNA reads as TGCAGCGTTGAAGATCGGGACAGGAGCTCCTACGAGCAGTACTTC. Its translation is CSVEDRDRSSYEQYF.

The table lists this clonotype with a few counts. The chain carries TRBV7-8 and TRBJ2-3; D possibly corresponds to TRBD2 (5 bases). The germline V and J ends were trimmed by 5 bases and 1 base, with 16 bases remaining between them. Looked up from germline, CDR1 is SGHVS and CDR2 is FQNEAQ. This CDR3 is built from 16 residues. The DNA for the CDR3 is TGTGCCAGCAGCACGCGGACTCCAAGGGGCACAGATACGCAGTATTTT. This sequence encodes CASSTRTPRGTDTQYF.